The rows below give T cell receptor beta chains drawn from one sample of a study of T cells in Graves' hyperthyroidism and ophthalmopathy. TCRdb re-analysed the multiplex PCR reads in MiXCR, keeping a single row per CDR3 protein. The profile shows a few hundred thousand distinct CDR3 sequences, 20% to 25% of them singletons. The source material was blood. The origin of the receptors is a man in his fifties or sixties with Graves' hyperthyroidism. CDR3s leave out the opening cysteine and the closing phenylalanine or tryptophan. Size is omitted from some rows. Given values are once, few, many or a class for expanded clones.

abundance: .
v_gene: TRBV6-2/TRBV6-3
CDR3aa: ASRTGASSYNEQF

abundance: many
v_gene: TRBV12-3/TRBV12-4
CDR3aa: ASSAPGTKNIQY

abundance: .
v_gene: TRBV24-1
CDR3aa: ATRETGAEGTQY

abundance: few
v_gene: TRBV20-1
CDR3aa: SVDTPGEQY

abundance: many
v_gene: TRBV11-2
CDR3aa: ASREGGDTQY

abundance: .
v_gene: TRBV20-1
CDR3aa: SADGTGDEKLF

abundance: many
v_gene: TRBV27
CDR3aa: ASSFRTGGNTEAF

abundance: few
v_gene: TRBV5-1
CDR3aa: ASSPDGGARTGELF

abundance: many
v_gene: TRBV7-2
CDR3aa: ASSLDGDYEQY

abundance: .
v_gene: TRBV11-3
CDR3aa: ASRTSTYNEQF

abundance: .
v_gene: TRBV15
CDR3aa: ATRNGYTGELF

abundance: .
v_gene: TRBV12-3/TRBV12-4
CDR3aa: ASSPTGGDSPLH

abundance: .
v_gene: TRBV28
CDR3aa: ASRRDSKAYQPQH

abundance: .
v_gene: TRBV28
CDR3aa: AGSLAGPNTGELF

abundance: few
v_gene: TRBV2
CDR3aa: ARLSGGDTQY

abundance: .
v_gene: TRBV11-1
CDR3aa: ASSPTRFGTDTQY

abundance: many
v_gene: TRBV12-3/TRBV12-4
CDR3aa: ASSLGPRSGTVFSTDTQY

abundance: few
v_gene: TRBV25-1
CDR3aa: ASSGPNSKETQY

abundance: .
v_gene: TRBV6-2/TRBV6-3
CDR3aa: ASSIRTSGRAHEQY

abundance: few
v_gene: TRBV27
CDR3aa: ASGSGHLYGYT

abundance: .
v_gene: TRBV7-6
CDR3aa: ASSSAYRRTDTQY

abundance: many
v_gene: TRBV18
CDR3aa: ASSPNQGWDGYT

abundance: .
v_gene: TRBV20-1
CDR3aa: SAPRGGILTEAF

abundance: many
v_gene: TRBV12-3/TRBV12-4
CDR3aa: ASSTGQGLSETQY

abundance: many
v_gene: TRBV6-1
CDR3aa: ASSGTFQETQY

abundance: few
v_gene: TRBV7-9
CDR3aa: AIDKQNTEAF

abundance: .
v_gene: TRBV2
CDR3aa: ASNIATGELF

abundance: .
v_gene: TRBV30
CDR3aa: AWSAGLWQPQH

abundance: .
v_gene: TRBV7-2
CDR3aa: ASNPTSYTDTQY

abundance: .
v_gene: TRBV3-1
CDR3aa: ASSRIARSRGEQF

abundance: .
v_gene: TRBV7-2
CDR3aa: ASSAGLYHRSNEQF

abundance: .
v_gene: TRBV6-1
CDR3aa: ASNTGTGAYEQY

abundance: few
v_gene: TRBV4-1
CDR3aa: ASSQEVVGGFSYNEQF

abundance: .
v_gene: TRBV3-1
CDR3aa: ASSPRASGKYNEQF

abundance: .
v_gene: TRBV27
CDR3aa: ASSSQGSPTGELF

abundance: .
v_gene: TRBV11-2
CDR3aa: ASRGGNYGYT

abundance: few
v_gene: TRBV28
CDR3aa: ASSSLQGARNSPLH

abundance: .
v_gene: TRBV6-2/TRBV6-3
CDR3aa: ASSKGPLMLQF

abundance: .
v_gene: TRBV6-5
CDR3aa: ASSYSPAGQNEKLF

abundance: few
v_gene: TRBV7-9
CDR3aa: ASSSSQVAGISYNEQF

abundance: .
v_gene: TRBV11-2
CDR3aa: ASSLVEVAGPRNEQF

abundance: .
v_gene: TRBV12-3/TRBV12-4
CDR3aa: ASRGGREEIGTEAF

abundance: .
v_gene: TRBV20-1
CDR3aa: SAPAGGPTYNEQF

abundance: .
v_gene: TRBV28
CDR3aa: ASVPRNLDEQF

abundance: few
v_gene: TRBV3-1
CDR3aa: ASSLLLGGELF

abundance: many
v_gene: TRBV12-3/TRBV12-4
CDR3aa: ASSSNGGNQPQH

abundance: .
v_gene: TRBV5-1
CDR3aa: ASRWENTGELF

abundance: once
v_gene: TRBV3-1
CDR3aa: ASSPTSGRGGRSYNEQF

abundance: many
v_gene: TRBV7-3
CDR3aa: ASSPRRPGELF

abundance: few
v_gene: TRBV7-9
CDR3aa: ASKPRTGYNEQF

abundance: many
v_gene: TRBV5-1
CDR3aa: ASSLTGGGTEAF

abundance: few
v_gene: TRBV7-2
CDR3aa: ASSLHREYGYT

abundance: .
v_gene: TRBV9
CDR3aa: ASSGSEGPQETQY

abundance: .
v_gene: TRBV20-1
CDR3aa: SAGLRQGGFNSPLH

abundance: .
v_gene: TRBV7-9
CDR3aa: ASSLGPQLQETQY

abundance: few
v_gene: TRBV20-1
CDR3aa: SARGPSHSWQF

abundance: .
v_gene: TRBV19
CDR3aa: ASSIISGMYSNQPQH